Following are 18 T cell receptor beta chains from one sample sequenced in a study of blood T cell repertoires in COVID-19. Sequencing used immunoSEQ multiplex PCR; TCRdb keeps in-frame clones, though not all of them. This sample carries some 140,000 clones, roughly 81% of them seen once, and the ten largest clones take around 13%. The specimen was peripheral blood. Every receptor here comes from a human donor in a cohort sampled during active COVID-19.

This chain joins TRBV5-1 and TRBJ1-1; 7 bases align to TRBD1. Unmatched junction bases numbered 5, after V lost 6 bases and J lost 0 bases. Germline V gives CDR1 SGHRS, CDR2 YFSETQ. The CDR3 has 14 amino acids. CDR3 coding DNA: TGCGCCAGCACCTCCGGACAGGTGAACACTGAAGCTTTCTTT. Its translation: CASTSGQVNTEAFF.

This chain joins TRBV5-1 and TRBJ1-2, with D unclear. Trimming removed 1 base at V and 2 bases at J, with 6 bases between. The CDR3 is made up of 13 amino acids. Germline V gene data show CDR1 as SGHRS and CDR2 as YFSETQ. This chain's CDR3 is CASSLTMNYGYTF. The CDR3 DNA reads as TGCGCCAGCAGCTTGACAATGAACTATGGCTACACCTTC.

The rearrangement joins TRBV19 to TRBJ1-5; D gene uncertain. The V end lost 7 bases, the J end lost 0 bases, and 7 bases lay between the germline ends. Germline lookup yields CDR1 LNHDA and CDR2 SQIVND (reference sequence). This CDR3 contains 13 residues. This chain's CDR3 is CASMENSNQPQHF. In nucleotides, the CDR3 is TGTGCCAGTATGGAGAATAGCAATCAGCCCCAGCATTTT.

With regard to this clone: This sequence may be a read error, since a much larger clone differs from it by one base. V is TRBV5-4 and J is TRBJ1-1; D unclear. CDR3 length: 13 amino acids. The germline gives CDR1 SGHNT, CDR2 YYREEE (reference sequence). V gave up 2 bases and J gave up 2 bases, with 7 bases separating them. The DNA of the CDR3 is TGTGCCAGCAGCTTAGACATCAACACTGAAGCTTTCTTT. This gives the protein CASSLDINTEAFF.

This clone has only a few counts. This chain joins TRBV5-1 and TRBJ2-7; TRBD2 matches 13 bases. Trimming removed 0 bases from V and 4 bases from J; junction bases left unmatched: 7. The CDR3 totals 17 residues. CDR1 is SGHRS and CDR2 is YFSETQ in the germline V gene. This CDR3 reads CASSLAGGLAGDYEQYF. DNA for the CDR3: TGCGCCAGCAGCTTGGCCGGAGGACTAGCGGGGGATTACGAGCAGTACTTC.

The chain couples TRBV3-1 (or the pseudogene TRBV3-2) to TRBJ2-1, with D uncertain. With 0 bases removed from V and 0 bases from J, the gap between germline ends came to 9 bases. The length of the CDR3 is 16 residues. Germline V CDR1 and CDR2: LGHDT, YNNKEL (reference sequence). CDR3 DNA sequence: TGTGCCAGCAGCCAAGATGGCTGGAGCTCCTACAATGAGCAGTTCTTC. Amino acids: CASSQDGWSSYNEQFF.

As to this clone: This sample includes further DNA sequences coding for the same CDR3. Written as DNA, the CDR3 is TGTGCCAGTAGGGAAGGGGCTGGTGGCTACACCTTC. Residues: CASREGAGGYTF. The rearrangement uses TRBV19 and TRBJ1-2; perhaps TRBD1 as D (5 bases). Per the germline V gene, CDR1 is LNHDA and CDR2 is SQIVND (reference sequence). V was shortened by 6 bases and J by 7 bases, with 12 bases between the two germline ends. This CDR3 is 12 amino acids long.

This sequence joins TRBV18 and TRBJ1-3; the D gene is possibly TRBD1 (5 bases). The CDR3 runs 12 residues. Trimming left V 8 bases short and J 11 bases short, with 16 bases between. CDR1 is KGHSH, CDR2 LQKENI, per germline. The CDR3 nucleotides are TGTGCCAGCAACCCGGACATCGGCGCCATATATTTT. Amino acid sequence: CASNPDIGAIYF.

Details on this clone: Other nucleotide sequences from this sample produce the same CDR3. The chain joins TRBV20-1 to TRBJ1-2, with 8 bases fitting TRBD1. Per germline, CDR1 DFQATT and CDR2 SNEGSKA (reference sequence). V shed 6 bases and J 5 bases; nucleotides not matched to a gene: 2. The CDR3 runs to 11 residues. The CDR3 DNA sequence: TGCAGTGCAAGGACAGGGTATGGCTACACCTTC. Protein sequence: CSARTGYGYTF.

The chain couples TRBV30 to TRBJ1-3; D not resolved. V was trimmed by 5 bases and J by 1 base, leaving 6 bases between them. The CDR3 consists of 12 residues. Per germline, CDR1 GTSNPN and CDR2 SVGIG (reference sequence). The CDR3 DNA reads TGTGCCTGGCGGACTTCTGGAAACACCATATATTTT. It translates to CAWRTSGNTIYF.

This clone was observed a few times. The V and J genes are TRBV9 and TRBJ2-2; 12 positions agree with TRBD2. Germline values: CDR1 SGDLS, CDR2 YYNGEE. Trimming took 4 bases from V and 8 from J; bases not matched to a gene: 9. The CDR3 loop spans 16 amino acids. The DNA of the CDR3 is TGTGCCAGCAGCTTTCGGACTAGCGGGGACTTTGGGGAGCTGTTTTTT. This gives the protein CASSFRTSGDFGELFF.

This clone was found once. The rearrangement uses TRBV2 and TRBJ1-5; D possibly corresponds to TRBD1 (5 bases). CDR1 is SNHLY and CDR2 is FYNNEI in the germline V gene. The V gene lost 9 bases and the J gene lost 1 base, with 16 bases spanning the gap. The CDR3 runs to 15 residues. CDR3 protein: CARSRSAGSNQPQHF. In DNA form, the CDR3 reads TGTGCCAGGTCGAGGTCGGCAGGGAGCAATCAGCCCCAGCATTTT. Full variable domain (rest looked up from reference TRBV2 and TRBJ1-5): EPEVTQTPSHQVTQMGQEVILRCVPISNHLYFYWYRQILGQKVEFLVSFYNNEISEKSEIFDDQFSVERPDGSNFTLKIRSTKLEDSAMYFCARSRSAGSNQPQHFGDGTRLSIL.

V usage is TRBV15 and J usage is TRBJ1-2, with D tentatively TRBD1 (6 bases). The V and J ends lost 0 bases and 2 bases respectively, with 16 bases between them. Germline V CDR1 and CDR2: LNHNV, YYDKDF (reference sequence). The CDR3 sequence is 17 residues long. The CDR3 here is CATSREGRGASNYGYTF. The CDR3 DNA is TGTGCCACCAGCAGAGAGGGCAGGGGCGCCTCCAACTATGGCTACACCTTC.

This rearrangement joins TRBV6-1 to TRBJ2-2, with D possibly TRBD2 on 5 matching bases. Trimming stripped 1 base from V and 0 bases from J, with 9 bases between. CDR1 is MNHNS and CDR2 is SASEGT in the germline V gene. CDR3 size: 16 residues. The CDR3 DNA is TGTGCCAGCAGTGAAGTGGGAGTCGCGAACACCGGGGAGCTGTTTTTT. Encoded protein: CASSEVGVANTGELFF.

This clone was found once. The V and J genes are TRBV4-2 and TRBJ1-1, with D possibly TRBD1 on 6 matching bases. V lost 4 bases and J 3 bases, leaving 15 bases between the germline ends. The CDR3 is 15 residues long. Germline V gene lookup returns CDR1 LGHNA and CDR2 YNFKEQ. The CDR3 region has the DNA TGTGCCAGCAGCCTTAACCCAGGGGCCGACACTGAAGCTTTCTTT. Protein sequence: CASSLNPGADTEAFF.

The chain uses TRBV5-1 and TRBJ2-3; possible D gene TRBD1, 6 bases. The CDR3 is 15 amino acids. Trimming left V 3 bases short and J 1 base short, with 12 bases between. Per the germline V gene, CDR1 is SGHRS and CDR2 is YFSETQ. The CDR3 loop reads CASSSGTKGTDTQYF. For the CDR3, the DNA is TGCGCCAGCAGCTCCGGGACAAAGGGCACAGATACGCAGTATTTT.

This clone was observed many times. This rearrangement joins TRBV2 to TRBJ1-1, with D possibly matching TRBD1 (5 bases). This CDR3 comprises 13 residues. V lost 6 bases, J lost 6 bases, and 14 bases lay in between. Germline V lookup: CDR1 SNHLY, CDR2 FYNNEI. The DNA for the CDR3 is TGTGCCAGCAGGCTCGGGGGGAGCGCTGAAGCTTTCTTT. Translating gives CASRLGGSAEAFF.

This chain links TRBV5-1 with TRBJ2-7; 7 positions agree with TRBD1. The CDR3 length is 14 residues. Germline lookup yields CDR1 SGHRS and CDR2 YFSETQ. The V and J ends lost 0 bases and 3 bases, in that order; junction bases with no gene match: 3. DNA of the CDR3: TGCGCCAGCAGCTTGGAGGGACAGATCTACGAGCAGTACTTC. This gives the protein CASSLEGQIYEQYF.